The rows below give T cell receptor beta chains drawn from one sample of a study of identical twins. TCRdb itself ran the 5' RACE reads through MiXCR, one entry per CDR3 protein. The table has roughly 750,000 distinct CDR3 sequences, around 20% seen once. This sample was shared with a second study, whose subject was T cells expressing NK-cell markers.

The sequencing input was PBMCs. The receptors here all came from a woman aged 18-29 years in good health. CDR3s include the opening cysteine and the closing phenylalanine or tryptophan. The D gene is left open where the match is weak.

v_call	d_call	j_call	cdr3_aa
TRBV4-1	.	TRBJ2-1	CASSQDAEIISYNEQFF
TRBV6-2/TRBV6-3	.	TRBJ2-7	CASSTAIEQYF
TRBV20-1	.	TRBJ1-5	CSARGTRTNQPQHF
TRBV12-3/TRBV12-4	TRBD2	TRBJ2-5	CASSPGGGGPGETQYF
TRBV2	TRBD2	TRBJ2-1	CASRLRAGGPRNEQFF
TRBV6-1	TRBD2	TRBJ2-5	CASSRGPGLAGPETQYF
TRBV3-1	TRBD1	TRBJ2-4	CASSPGTGRDIQYF
TRBV6-5	.	TRBJ2-5	CASSGGEETQYF
TRBV6-2/TRBV6-3	.	TRBJ2-7	CASSYGPAKHF
TRBV9	TRBD1	TRBJ2-7	CASSTTGTGIEQYF
TRBV15	.	TRBJ2-3	CATSTASYADTQYF
TRBV28	TRBD2	TRBJ2-5	CASGPLTSGSQETQYF
TRBV6-1	TRBD1	TRBJ2-7	CASSAARDRLTYEQYF
TRBV5-6	.	TRBJ1-4	CASSLLTYNEKLFF
TRBV12-3/TRBV12-4	TRBD1	TRBJ2-3	CASSHPGQGNWRASTDTQYF
TRBV25-1	.	TRBJ2-2	CASSEYVWELFF
TRBV3-1	TRBD2	TRBJ2-7	CASNQGGGSYEQYF
TRBV5-1	TRBD1	TRBJ2-2	CASNEGAPTGELFF
TRBV13	.	TRBJ1-1	CASSLLARTAGTEAFF
TRBV7-6	TRBD2	TRBJ2-1	CASSLARAGGTNEQFF
TRBV12-3/TRBV12-4	.	TRBJ1-4	CASSPWDGQKLFF
TRBV20-1	.	TRBJ2-1	CSAGEGHNEQFF
TRBV7-9	TRBD1	TRBJ2-3	CASSLDDRETDTQYF
TRBV15	.	TRBJ1-2	CATSRDLLRGGYGYTF
TRBV4-2	.	TRBJ2-1	CASSRGPPSSYNEQFF
TRBV27	TRBD2	TRBJ2-7	CASSPTVHLAAYEQYF
TRBV27	.	TRBJ2-7	CASSYSSASSYEQYF
TRBV20-1	.	TRBJ2-3	CSARDTGRADTQYF
TRBV7-2	.	TRBJ1-2	CASSLSPGNYGYTF
TRBV20-1	TRBD1	TRBJ2-3	CSARRATGSTDTQYF
TRBV7-6	TRBD2	TRBJ2-3	CASSLSAGRVDTQYF
TRBV20-1	TRBD2	TRBJ2-5	CSARDSGGSGETQYF
TRBV2	TRBD1	TRBJ2-1	CASRRGPNEQFF
TRBV29-1	.	TRBJ2-4	CSVKRGEENIQYF
TRBV20-1	.	TRBJ2-1	CSARRSTGNEQFF
TRBV15	TRBD1	TRBJ2-2	CATSSHRGLDTGELFF
TRBV12-5	.	TRBJ2-2	CASGLGGGELFF
TRBV5-1	.	TRBJ2-5	CASATGQYQETQYF
TRBV12-3/TRBV12-4	TRBD1	TRBJ2-5	CASSIQGAYETQYF
TRBV7-8	.	TRBJ2-3	CASSLEGTSWDTQYF
TRBV20-1	TRBD2	TRBJ2-1	CSASRDYPYNVQFF
TRBV5-1	TRBD1	TRBJ1-1	CASRPGTGTPGGAFF
TRBV2	.	TRBJ1-5	CASSERGNQHF
TRBV10-3	TRBD2	TRBJ2-1	CAINPGGGSYNEQFF
TRBV6-1	.	TRBJ2-7	CASSGQGLHEQYF
TRBV4-2	TRBD2	TRBJ2-5	CATGGALETQYF
TRBV7-9	TRBD2	TRBJ2-1	CASSLSGSSEQFF
TRBV24-1	.	TRBJ2-3	CATSRGDVGTTDTQYF
TRBV5-1	.	TRBJ1-1	CASSLDREDTEAFF
TRBV19	.	TRBJ1-6	CASSIYIGTNSPLHF
TRBV20-1	.	TRBJ2-5	CSARETFQETQYF
TRBV5-1	TRBD2	TRBJ2-1	CASSLLAGGEEQFF
TRBV12-3/TRBV12-4	.	TRBJ1-3	CANSPGAGPGNTIYF
TRBV5-1	.	TRBJ1-1	CASSVIQGNTEAFF
TRBV12-3/TRBV12-4	.	TRBJ2-1	CASSLARGPDEQFF
TRBV6-5	TRBD1	TRBJ1-6	CASSYRGTGNSPLHF